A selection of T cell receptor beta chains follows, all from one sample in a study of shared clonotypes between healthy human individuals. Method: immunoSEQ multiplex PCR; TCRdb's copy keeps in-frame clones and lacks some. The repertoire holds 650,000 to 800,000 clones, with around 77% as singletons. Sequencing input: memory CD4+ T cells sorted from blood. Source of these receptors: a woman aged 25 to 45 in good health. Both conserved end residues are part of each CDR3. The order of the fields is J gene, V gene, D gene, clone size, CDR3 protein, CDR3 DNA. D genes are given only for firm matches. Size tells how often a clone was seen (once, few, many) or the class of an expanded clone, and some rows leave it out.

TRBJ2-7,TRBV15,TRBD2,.,CATSRDRAGGREQYF,TGTGCCACCAGCAGAGATAGGGCGGGAGGACGCGAGCAGTACTTC
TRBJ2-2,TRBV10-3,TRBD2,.,CAIGGTSGSDTGELFF,TGTGCCATCGGGGGGACTAGCGGGAGTGATACCGGGGAGCTGTTTTTT
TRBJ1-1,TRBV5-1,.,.,CASSLSTAENTEAFF,TGCGCCAGCAGCTTATCGACGGCGGAGAACACTGAAGCTTTCTTT
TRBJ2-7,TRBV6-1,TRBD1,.,CASSEGGTGAYEQYF,TGTGCCAGCAGTGAAGGGGGGACAGGGGCCTACGAGCAGTACTTC
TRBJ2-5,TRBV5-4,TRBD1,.,CASSLGGTGQETQYF,TGTGCCAGCAGCTTGGGTGGGACAGGACAAGAGACCCAGTACTTC
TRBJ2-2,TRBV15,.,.,CATSRVAMAVWPGELFF,TGTGCCACCAGCAGAGTGGCTATGGCAGTCTGGCCCGGGGAGCTGTTTTTT
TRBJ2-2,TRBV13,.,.,CASSLWGVGGELFF,TGTGCCAGCAGCTTGTGGGGAGTGGGCGGGGAGCTGTTTTTT
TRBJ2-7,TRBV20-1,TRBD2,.,CSPLGGGAQYF,TGCAGTCCGCTAGGCGGGGGGGCGCAGTACTTC
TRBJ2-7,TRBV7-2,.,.,CASSLNSYEQYF,TGTGCCAGCAGCTTAAATAGCTACGAGCAGTACTTC
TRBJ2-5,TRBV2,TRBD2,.,CASSFEGAGEETQYF,TGTGCCAGCAGCTTCGAGGGAGCGGGAGAAGAGACCCAGTACTTC
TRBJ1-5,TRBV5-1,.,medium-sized,CASSLSSGTQPQHF,TGCGCCAGCAGCTTGTCTTCCGGGACTCAGCCCCAGCATTTT
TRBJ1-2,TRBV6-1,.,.,CASTLGVNGYTF,TGTGCCAGCACTCTAGGGGTTAATGGCTACACCTTC
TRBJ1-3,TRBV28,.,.,CASSPQGTGNTIYF,TGTGCCAGCAGTCCCCAAGGGACTGGAAACACCATATATTTT
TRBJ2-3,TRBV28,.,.,CASSRGPKGTDTQYF,TGTGCCAGCAGTAGGGGACCTAAGGGAACAGATACGCAGTATTTT
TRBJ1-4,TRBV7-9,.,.,CASSDRGQTEKLFF,TGTGCCAGCAGCGATCGAGGGCAAACGGAAAAACTGTTTTTT
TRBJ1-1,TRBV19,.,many,CASSTPITNTEAFF,TGTGCCAGTAGTACCCCCATCACGAACACTGAAGCTTTCTTT
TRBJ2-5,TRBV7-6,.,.,CASSTWDSKETQYF,TGTGCCAGCAGCACGTGGGACTCTAAAGAGACCCAGTACTTC
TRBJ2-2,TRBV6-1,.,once,CASSEGVEGWELFF,TGTGCCAGCAGTGAAGGGGTTGAGGGGTGGGAGCTGTTTTTT
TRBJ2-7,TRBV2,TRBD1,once,CASSGPGQGLEQYF,TGTGCCAGCAGTGGACCGGGACAGGGGCTCGAGCAGTACTTC
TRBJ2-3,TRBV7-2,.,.,CASSPQGSNTDTQYF,TGTGCCAGCAGCCCTCAGGGGTCAAACACAGATACGCAGTATTTT
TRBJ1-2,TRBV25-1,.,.,CASSPWDLPSNYGYTF,TGTGCCAGCAGTCCCTGGGACCTTCCGTCTAACTATGGCTACACCTTC
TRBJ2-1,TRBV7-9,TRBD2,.,CASSLGLAGAHEQFF,TGTGCCAGCAGCCTAGGACTAGCGGGAGCTCATGAGCAGTTCTTC
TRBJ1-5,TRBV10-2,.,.,CASSDAAQPQHF,TGCGCCAGCAGTGATGCGGCTCAGCCCCAGCATTTT
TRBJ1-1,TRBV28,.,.,CASSFRETLGNRFTEAFF,TGTGCCAGCAGTTTTAGGGAGACGTTGGGGAATCGATTCACTGAAGCTTTCTTT
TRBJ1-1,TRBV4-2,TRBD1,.,CASSHGQGRMNTEAFF,TGTGCCAGCAGCCACGGACAGGGGAGAATGAACACTGAAGCTTTCTTT
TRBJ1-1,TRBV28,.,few,CASSSAGGGGEAFF,TGTGCCAGCAGTTCCGCAGGAGGTGGCGGTGAAGCTTTCTTT
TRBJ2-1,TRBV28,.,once,CASSFRERSYNEQFF,TGTGCCAGCAGTTTTCGGGAACGTTCCTACAATGAGCAGTTCTTC
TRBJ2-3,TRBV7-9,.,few,CASTWAEDTQYF,TGTGCCAGCACCTGGGCAGAAGATACGCAGTATTTT
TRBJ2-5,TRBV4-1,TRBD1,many,CASSQGPGGEETQYF,TGCGCCAGCAGCCAAGGACCAGGGGGCGAAGAGACCCAGTACTTC
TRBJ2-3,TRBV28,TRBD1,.,CASRGTDRGVTDTQYF,TGTGCCAGCAGAGGAACCGACAGGGGCGTTACGGATACGCAGTATTTT
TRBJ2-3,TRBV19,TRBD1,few,CASSTIRDRSTDTQYF,TGTGCCAGTAGTACGATCCGGGACAGAAGCACAGATACGCAGTATTTT
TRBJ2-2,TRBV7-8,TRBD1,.,CASSLPGQGVSGELFF,TGTGCCAGCAGCCTACCGGGACAGGGGGTATCGGGGGAGCTGTTTTTT
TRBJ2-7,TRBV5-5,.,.,CASSLELVGSYEQYF,TGTGCCAGCAGCTTGGAGTTGGTCGGCTCCTACGAGCAGTACTTC
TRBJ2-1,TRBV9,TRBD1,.,CASSVDPGQFYNEQFF,TGTGCCAGCAGCGTAGACCCGGGACAGTTCTACAATGAGCAGTTCTTC
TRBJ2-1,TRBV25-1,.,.,CASSESRTGTYNEQFF,TGTGCCAGCAGTGAATCTCGGACGGGTACCTACAATGAGCAGTTCTTC
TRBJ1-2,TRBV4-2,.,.,CASSSARGDNYGYTF,TGTGCCAGCAGCTCAGCCAGGGGAGATAACTATGGCTACACCTTC
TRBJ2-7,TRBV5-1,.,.,CASSLSRQAYEQYF,TGCGCCAGCAGCTTGTCGCGACAGGCCTACGAGCAGTACTTC
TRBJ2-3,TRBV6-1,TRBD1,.,CASSDGTASTDTQYF,TGTGCCAGCAGCGACGGGACAGCCAGCACAGATACGCAGTATTTT
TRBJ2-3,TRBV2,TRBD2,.,CASSVLAGGADTQYF,TGTGCCAGCAGTGTTCTAGCGGGGGGGGCAGATACGCAGTATTTT
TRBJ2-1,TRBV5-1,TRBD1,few,CASSLATGPGEQFF,TGCGCCAGCAGCTTGGCGACAGGGCCAGGTGAGCAGTTCTTC